This section outlines one T cell receptor (beta chain) sequence together with its context. The data were taken from a study of T cell changes during pregnancy in multiple sclerosis. Between the trimmed V and J ends, which lost 7 bases and 9 bases, there was a span of 19 bases. There are 14 residues in the CDR3. The V gene's germline CDR1 is SNHLY and CDR2 FYNNEI. Generated by immunoSEQ multiplex PCR, the TCRdb table keeps only in-frame clones and is missing some. Of around 63,000 clones in the sample, roughly nine tenths were seen once. The receptor was isolated from a female donor in good health, enrolled as a control in a pregnancy study. Sequencing used peripheral blood, obtained in the third trimester of pregnancy. The chain uses TRBV2 and TRBJ2-1; the D gene is possibly TRBD2 (6 bases). The CDR3 sequence is CASTLDGRWGEQFF. CDR3 nucleotide sequence: TGTGCCAGCACGTTAGACGGGAGATGGGGTGAGCAGTTCTTC.